Listed below are T cell receptor beta chains from one sample, sequenced in a study of control samples from healthy donors and cancer patients. TCRdb's table, derived via immunoSEQ multiplex PCR, lists solely in-frame clones and lacks some. In the table there are some 140,000 clones, just under 95% of which are singletons. Sequenced input: PBMCs. The receptor source for this set is a man aged 55 to 69 with colorectal cancer. CDR3s include the opening cysteine and the closing phenylalanine or tryptophan. Fields, in order: CDR3 protein, CDR3 DNA, clone size, J gene, D gene, V gene. The D gene is left open where the match is weak. Clone size, where shown, is once, few, many, or a class for clones that have expanded.

CDR3: CASSFGQGVEKLFF
DNA: TGTGCCAGCAGTTTCGGACAGGGGGTAGAAAAACTGTTTTTT
size: .
J: TRBJ1-4
D: TRBD1
V: TRBV6-1

CDR3: CSVGSRDSNQPQHF
DNA: TGCAGCGTAGGGTCGAGGGACAGCAATCAGCCCCAGCATTTT
size: .
J: TRBJ1-5
D: .
V: TRBV29-1

CDR3: CAWSKGTGGSGYTF
DNA: TGTGCCTGGAGTAAGGGGACAGGGGGCAGCGGCTACACCTTC
size: .
J: TRBJ1-2
D: TRBD1
V: TRBV30

CDR3: CASSLVGGGGYTF
DNA: TGTGCCAGCAGCTTGGTTGGGGGCGGAGGCTACACCTTC
size: .
J: TRBJ1-2
D: .
V: TRBV5-4

CDR3: CASTQSGANTEAFF
DNA: TGTGCCAGCACCCAAAGTGGCGCGAACACTGAAGCTTTCTTT
size: .
J: TRBJ1-1
D: .
V: TRBV6-5

CDR3: CASSFTSGTMNTEAFF
DNA: TGCGCCAGCAGCTTTACGTCAGGGACCATGAACACTGAAGCTTTCTTT
size: .
J: TRBJ1-1
D: .
V: TRBV5-1

CDR3: CASSFPGAAQETQYF
DNA: TGTGCCAGCAGCTTCCCTGGGGCAGCCCAAGAGACCCAGTACTTC
size: .
J: TRBJ2-5
D: .
V: TRBV6-5

CDR3: CASIPSSGVTDTQYF
DNA: TGTGCCAGCATCCCTTCATCAGGGGTCACAGATACGCAGTATTTT
size: .
J: TRBJ2-3
D: .
V: TRBV27

CDR3: CASSLNQETQYF
DNA: TGTGCCAGCAGCTTGAACCAAGAGACCCAGTACTTC
size: .
J: TRBJ2-5
D: .
V: TRBV7-9

CDR3: CASSPTGPSGNTIYF
DNA: TGTGCCAGCAGCCCGACAGGGCCCTCTGGAAACACCATATATTTT
size: .
J: TRBJ1-3
D: TRBD1
V: TRBV7-9

CDR3: CASSESREGYF
DNA: TGCGCCAGCAGTGAGTCCCGGGAGGGGTACTTC
size: .
J: TRBJ2-7
D: TRBD2
V: TRBV10-1

CDR3: CSGQGQENTEAFF
DNA: TGCAGCGGGCAGGGACAGGAAAACACTGAAGCTTTCTTT
size: .
J: TRBJ1-1
D: TRBD1
V: TRBV29-1

CDR3: CASSPMGLGTGELFF
DNA: TGTGCCAGCAGCCCAATGGGACTTGGCACCGGGGAGCTGTTTTTT
size: .
J: TRBJ2-2
D: .
V: TRBV11-2

CDR3: CASSSVSNNYGYTF
DNA: TGTGCCAGCAGCTCCGTTTCAAATAACTATGGCTACACCTTC
size: .
J: TRBJ1-2
D: .
V: TRBV11-2

CDR3: CASSPGGGLDHSGANVLTF
DNA: TGTGCCAGCAGCCCCGGCGGGGGGCTAGACCACTCTGGGGCCAACGTCCTGACTTTC
size: .
J: TRBJ2-6
D: TRBD2
V: TRBV5-4

CDR3: CASSSGTALLNEQFF
DNA: TGTGCCAGCAGCTCCGGGACAGCCCTCCTCAATGAGCAGTTCTTC
size: .
J: TRBJ2-1
D: TRBD1
V: TRBV11-3

CDR3: CASRRDTDFYGYTF
DNA: TGTGCCAGCAGGAGGGACACCGACTTCTATGGCTACACCTTC
size: .
J: TRBJ1-2
D: .
V: TRBV6-5

CDR3: CASSSSGQALPNTIYF
DNA: TGTGCCAGCAGTTCCTCGGGACAGGCGCTGCCCAACACCATATATTTT
size: once
J: TRBJ1-3
D: TRBD1
V: TRBV28

CDR3: CASSGGVTDTQYF
DNA: TGTGCCAGCAGTGGCGGGGTGACAGATACGCAGTATTTT
size: .
J: TRBJ2-3
D: .
V: TRBV2

CDR3: CASSEGKQGNTDTQYF
DNA: TGTGCCAGCAGTGAAGGAAAACAGGGAAACACAGATACGCAGTATTTT
size: .
J: TRBJ2-3
D: .
V: TRBV6-1

CDR3: CASSYSMGRVGYEQYF
DNA: TGTGCCAGCAGTTACTCGATGGGCAGGGTGGGCTACGAGCAGTACTTC
size: .
J: TRBJ2-7
D: .
V: TRBV6-5

CDR3: CASSALGDSIREQYF
DNA: TGTGCCAGCAGTGCCTTGGGGGACAGTATCCGCGAGCAGTACTTC
size: .
J: TRBJ2-7
D: TRBD1
V: TRBV25-1

CDR3: CASTSQGPGTGELFF
DNA: TGTGCCAGTACCTCACAGGGGCCGGGCACCGGGGAGCTGTTTTTT
size: .
J: TRBJ2-2
D: TRBD1
V: TRBV19

CDR3: CSVIEGANQPQHF
DNA: TGCAGCGTTATAGAGGGGGCGAATCAGCCCCAGCATTTT
size: .
J: TRBJ1-5
D: TRBD1
V: TRBV29-1

CDR3: CSVREGAYEKLFF
DNA: TGCAGCGTCCGGGAGGGAGCTTATGAAAAACTGTTTTTT
size: .
J: TRBJ1-4
D: .
V: TRBV29-1

CDR3: CASSVAPWDSPLHF
DNA: TGTGCCAGCAGCGTAGCCCCTTGGGATTCACCCCTCCACTTT
size: .
J: TRBJ1-6
D: .
V: TRBV9

CDR3: CASRLRQGERINFMNTEAFF
DNA: TGTGCCAGCAGACTAAGACAGGGGGAAAGGATTAACTTTATGAACACTGAAGCTTTCTTT
size: .
J: TRBJ1-1
D: TRBD1
V: TRBV14

CDR3: CASSRPPTSGGATDTQYF
DNA: TGTGCCAGCAGCCGCCCCCCTACTAGCGGGGGGGCAACAGATACGCAGTATTTT
size: .
J: TRBJ2-3
D: TRBD2
V: TRBV7-6

CDR3: CASSIGSGGGATQYF
DNA: TGTGCCAGTAGTATCGGGTCTGGCGGGGGGGCTACGCAGTATTTT
size: .
J: TRBJ2-3
D: TRBD2
V: TRBV19

CDR3: CASSLEGATNEKLFF
DNA: TGCGCCAGCAGCTTGGAAGGCGCAACTAATGAAAAACTGTTTTTT
size: once
J: TRBJ1-4
D: .
V: TRBV5-1

CDR3: CASSYPGETQYF
DNA: TGTGCCAGCAGTTACCCCGGGGAGACCCAGTACTTC
size: few
J: TRBJ2-5
D: .
V: TRBV6-5

CDR3: CASSLLTSGGYEQYF
DNA: TGTGCCAGCAGCTTATTGACTAGCGGCGGCTACGAGCAGTACTTC
size: .
J: TRBJ2-7
D: TRBD2
V: TRBV7-9

CDR3: CASSSLLVRVSNYGYTF
DNA: TGTGCCAGCAGTTCTCTACTCGTCAGGGTATCCAACTATGGCTACACCTTC
size: .
J: TRBJ1-2
D: .
V: TRBV28

CDR3: CASSLRQLNTEAFF
DNA: TGCGCCAGCAGCTTACGACAGCTGAACACTGAAGCTTTCTTT
size: .
J: TRBJ1-1
D: .
V: TRBV5-1

CDR3: CASSQQTSTETQYF
DNA: TGCGCCAGCAGCCAACAGACTAGCACAGAGACCCAGTACTTC
size: .
J: TRBJ2-5
D: TRBD2
V: TRBV4-1

CDR3: CASSLEGAGYEQYF
DNA: TGTGCCAGCAGCTTAGAGGGGGCCGGCTACGAGCAGTACTTC
size: .
J: TRBJ2-7
D: .
V: TRBV11-2

CDR3: CASSQTTSGYEQYF
DNA: TGCGCCAGCAGCCAAACTACTAGCGGCTACGAGCAGTACTTC
size: once
J: TRBJ2-7
D: TRBD2
V: TRBV4-3

CDR3: CASSQDRGFYEQYF
DNA: TGCGCCAGCAGCCAAGATCGAGGGTTTTACGAGCAGTACTTC
size: .
J: TRBJ2-7
D: .
V: TRBV4-3

CDR3: CASAGTSRKTGELFF
DNA: TGTGCCAGCGCCGGGACTAGCAGGAAAACCGGGGAGCTGTTTTTT
size: .
J: TRBJ2-2
D: TRBD2
V: TRBV19

CDR3: CASSPGSPYGYTF
DNA: TGTGCCAGCAGCCCAGGTAGTCCCTATGGCTACACCTTC
size: .
J: TRBJ1-2
D: .
V: TRBV11-2

CDR3: CASSWGTGIDSGELFF
DNA: TGTGCCAGCAGCTGGGGGACAGGGATAGATTCCGGGGAGCTGTTTTTT
size: .
J: TRBJ2-2
D: TRBD1
V: TRBV5-4

CDR3: CASSYKAGMDTEAFF
DNA: TGTGCCAGCAGTTATAAGGCAGGGATGGACACTGAAGCTTTCTTT
size: .
J: TRBJ1-1
D: .
V: TRBV6-5

CDR3: CASSLASRPETQYF
DNA: TGTGCCAGCAGTTTAGCATCAAGGCCAGAGACCCAGTACTTC
size: .
J: TRBJ2-5
D: .
V: TRBV28

CDR3: CASSSPDRASYEQYF
DNA: TGTGCCAGCAGCTCGCCCGACAGGGCAAGCTACGAGCAGTACTTC
size: few
J: TRBJ2-7
D: TRBD1
V: TRBV5-5

CDR3: CASSPGGNTEAFF
DNA: TGTGCCAGCAGCCCGGGTGGGAACACTGAAGCTTTCTTT
size: .
J: TRBJ1-1
D: .
V: TRBV12-3/TRBV12-4

CDR3: CASSVEGGNTIYF
DNA: TGTGCCAGCAGCGTAGAGGGTGGAAACACCATATATTTT
size: .
J: TRBJ1-3
D: .
V: TRBV9

CDR3: CASSLVRAGARTDTQYF
DNA: TGTGCCAGCAGCTTGGTAAGGGCGGGCGCCCGCACAGATACGCAGTATTTT
size: .
J: TRBJ2-3
D: .
V: TRBV5-8

CDR3: CASSLAAVNTEAFF
DNA: TGTGCCAGCAGCTTGGCGGCGGTGAACACTGAAGCTTTCTTT
size: .
J: TRBJ1-1
D: .
V: TRBV5-4

CDR3: CASSYSAPTEYYGYTF
DNA: TGTGCCAGCAGTTACTCGGCTCCGACGGAATATTATGGCTACACCTTC
size: .
J: TRBJ1-2
D: .
V: TRBV6-6

CDR3: CAWRGTGANTEAFF
DNA: TGTGCCTGGAGGGGGACAGGGGCGAACACTGAAGCTTTCTTT
size: .
J: TRBJ1-1
D: TRBD1
V: TRBV30

CDR3: CASNPRQGGSPLHF
DNA: TGTGCCAGTAACCCCCGGCAGGGAGGCTCACCCCTCCACTTT
size: .
J: TRBJ1-6
D: .
V: TRBV19

CDR3: CASSSGQGSNQPQHF
DNA: TGCGCCAGCAGCTCGGGACAGGGCAGCAATCAGCCCCAGCATTTT
size: .
J: TRBJ1-5
D: TRBD1
V: TRBV5-1

CDR3: CASEAGGPGDTQYF
DNA: TGTGCCAGCGAGGCGGGGGGGCCGGGAGATACGCAGTATTTT
size: .
J: TRBJ2-3
D: TRBD2
V: TRBV7-8

CDR3: CASSLLTGYEQYF
DNA: TGTGCCAGCAGCTTGCTTACCGGCTACGAGCAGTACTTC
size: .
J: TRBJ2-7
D: .
V: TRBV7-9

CDR3: CASSPRQGTNQPQHF
DNA: TGTGCCAGCAGCCCGAGACAGGGAACCAATCAGCCCCAGCATTTT
size: .
J: TRBJ1-5
D: TRBD1
V: TRBV7-2

CDR3: CASSHGRQKNTEAFF
DNA: TGCGCCAGCAGCCATGGTCGGCAGAAGAACACTGAAGCTTTCTTT
size: .
J: TRBJ1-1
D: .
V: TRBV4-3

CDR3: CASGRTDVNTEAFF
DNA: TGTGCCAGTGGGCGGACGGATGTGAACACTGAAGCTTTCTTT
size: .
J: TRBJ1-1
D: .
V: TRBV19

CDR3: CASSKTEGGYSYEQYF
DNA: TGTGCCAGTAGTAAAACCGAAGGGGGATACTCCTACGAGCAGTACTTC
size: .
J: TRBJ2-7
D: .
V: TRBV19

CDR3: CASSIRGAGGPENEQFF
DNA: TGTGCCAGTAGTATAAGGGGTGCGGGGGGGCCAGAAAATGAGCAGTTCTTC
size: .
J: TRBJ2-1
D: TRBD2
V: TRBV19